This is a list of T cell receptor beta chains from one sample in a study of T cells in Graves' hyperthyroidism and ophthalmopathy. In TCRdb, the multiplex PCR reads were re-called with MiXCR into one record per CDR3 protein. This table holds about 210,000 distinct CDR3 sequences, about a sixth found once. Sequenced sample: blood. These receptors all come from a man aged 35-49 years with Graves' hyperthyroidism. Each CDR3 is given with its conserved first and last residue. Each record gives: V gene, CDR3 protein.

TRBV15,CATSRVLPSGVDTQYF
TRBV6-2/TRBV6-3,CASSIWGRMNTEAFF
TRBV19,CASSWGGGLADTQYF
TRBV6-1,CASSDRAGYTIYF
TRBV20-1,CSAPASSDTQYF
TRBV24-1,CATPRYYNEQFF
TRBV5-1,CASSPGTSGGDTQYF
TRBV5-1,CASSLGQGGGNTIYF
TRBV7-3,CASSPGQGNNEQFF
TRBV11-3,CASSLGWGDYEQYF
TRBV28,CASRRQAGYGYTF
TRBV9,CASSVQDRANSPLHF
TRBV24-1,CATSVTGPRGEQFF
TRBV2,CASSVDPVAEQYF
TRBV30,CAWSVQEYTEAFF
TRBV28,CASSYEGTGGYTF
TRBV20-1,CSAGKGLPTGELFF
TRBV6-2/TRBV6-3,CASSYSRRSSYNEQFF
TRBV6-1,CASSGLATNEKLFF
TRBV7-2,CASRPQGAAKNIQYF
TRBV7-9,CASSPGLQWRETQYF
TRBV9,CASSVWGAPGEKLFF
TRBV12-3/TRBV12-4,CASSPVTVNTEAFF
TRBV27,CASSFRGSNSPLHF
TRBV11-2,CASSLGQGGTLHF
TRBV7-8,CASSLARDRGRGEAFF
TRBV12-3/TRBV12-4,CASSLADIVQPQHF
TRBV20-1,CSARDQTDTQYF
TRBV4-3,CASSQDGERGAFF
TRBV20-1,CSALQGINSPLHF
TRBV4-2,CASSQPDGSYNEQFF
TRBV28,CASSWGTGANTGELFF
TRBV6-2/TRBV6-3,CASSRQGYQPQHF
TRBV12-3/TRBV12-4,CASSLIQSAYEQYF
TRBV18,CASSPPNSNTEAFF
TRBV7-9,CASSLSGNEQFF
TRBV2,CASSEVSGDNEQFF
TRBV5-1,CASSLGGQVAYEQYF
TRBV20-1,CSARAGLAGGGKTQYF
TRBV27,CASSLRAHNQPQHF
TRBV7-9,CASSLENGYTF
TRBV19,CASTMGVGVWTEAFF
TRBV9,CASSVGGGFQEAQYF
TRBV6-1,CASRETFANVLTF
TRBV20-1,CSASGGAWSTDTQYF
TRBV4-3,CASAEVGADTQYF
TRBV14,CASSQGWTSGRGVDEQFF
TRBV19,CASSARGQGEEKLFF
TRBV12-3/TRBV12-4,CASSWGFANTGELFF
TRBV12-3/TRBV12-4,CASSPLTRQGDSLEAFF